This T cell receptor beta chain was sequenced for a study of T cells in Graves' hyperthyroidism and ophthalmopathy. Study-wide points: Appearing also in blood were most of the thyroid clonotypes expanded above 0.001. The model predicted ophthalmopathy a median about 6.6 months before onset.

This CDR3 comprises 15 residues. Germline values: CDR1 MNHEY, CDR2 SVGEGT. Deletions cut 8 bases from V and 1 base from J, with 17 bases between. These patients, aged 18 to 65, had recently diagnosed hyperthyroidism lasting under 2 months. RNA transcripts served as the template for amplifying TCR beta CDR3 regions. The TCR CDR3 first-round RT-PCR relied on the HTBI primer set. TCRdb itself ran the multiplex PCR reads through MiXCR, one entry per CDR3 protein. This sample has 270,000 or so distinct CDR3 sequences, with 15% found just once. A word on this clonotype: The antigen remains undetermined. It is likely a read error, because the conserved phenylalanine at the end of the CDR3 is missing.

This clonotype originated in a woman aged 45-65 years with Graves' hyperthyroidism that later progressed to Graves' ophthalmopathy. Material: blood. This chain connects TRBV6-2 or TRBV6-3 to TRBJ1-1, with D possibly matching TRBD1 (5 bases). The CDR3 spells CASLKGGARNTEAFS. The CDR3 DNA reads TGTGCCAGCCTCAAGGGAGGGGCAAGGAACACTGAAGCTTTCTCT.